The text below deals with one TCR beta chain. Its antigen is unknown. This specimen comes from a study of blood T cells in healthy people across ages. Whole-study results and caveats: Per million T cells, TCR beta diversity dropped about linearly as age rose.

This CDR3 is 13 amino acids long. Germline V gene data show CDR1 as MNHEY and CDR2 as SVGAGI. The V end lost 4 bases, the J end lost 10 bases, and 15 bases lay between the germline ends. A second PCR, run for roughly 7 to 11 cycles, used a sample-barcoded 5' primer plus a J-beta primer mix. All samples yielded 2.5 million or more CDR3-containing paired-end reads. Each CDR3 protein gets one entry after TCRdb re-called the 5' RACE reads with MiXCR. Of some 760,000 distinct CDR3 sequences listed, about 25% are singletons. The sample was also linked to a second study, of T cells of mothers and their children.

The source of this sequence is a boy under 18 in good health. Sequenced input: blood. This chain joins TRBV6-5 and TRBJ2-3; TRBD1 might be the D (6 bases). DNA for the CDR3: TGTGCCAGCAGTTCCATTGAGGGGGAAGCGCAGTATTTT. Translation gives CASSSIEGEAQYF.